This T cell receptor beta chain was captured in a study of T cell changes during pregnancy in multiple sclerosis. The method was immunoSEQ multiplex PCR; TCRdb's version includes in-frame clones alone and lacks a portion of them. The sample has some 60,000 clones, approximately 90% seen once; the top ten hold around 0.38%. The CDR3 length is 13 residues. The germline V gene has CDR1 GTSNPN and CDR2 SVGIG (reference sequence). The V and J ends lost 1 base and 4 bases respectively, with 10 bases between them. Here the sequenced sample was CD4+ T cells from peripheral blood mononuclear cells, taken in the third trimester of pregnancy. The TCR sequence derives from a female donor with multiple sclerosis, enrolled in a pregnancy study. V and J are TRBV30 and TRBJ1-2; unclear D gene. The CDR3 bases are TGTGCCTGGAGTGGAGCGGGGAGCTATGGCTACACCTTC. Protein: CAWSGAGSYGYTF.